Listed here is a single T cell receptor beta chain. Its antigen is unknown. The sample originates from a study of cytomegalovirus exposure and HLA in healthy donors. The PCR ran on 60 Vbeta and 13 Jbeta primers. TCRdb's copy holds only in-frame clones and misses some; the assay was immunoSEQ multiplex PCR. The table has fewer than 150,000 clones, around 63% seen once. General study results and limits: There were under 200 TCR beta chains listed as cytomegalovirus-associated.

Trimming pared 3 bases from V and 7 bases from J, leaving 19 bases between. This CDR3 has 16 residues. Germline V gives CDR1 KGHSH, CDR2 LQKENI. The sample consisted of PBMCs. V gene TRBV18 combines with J gene TRBJ1-3, with a possible D match to TRBD1 (6 bases). The sequence derives from a human donor in good health. The CDR3 DNA is TGTGCCAGCTCACCCAGGACAGCGAACCTCCCCAACACCATATATTTT. It specifies CASSPRTANLPNTIYF.